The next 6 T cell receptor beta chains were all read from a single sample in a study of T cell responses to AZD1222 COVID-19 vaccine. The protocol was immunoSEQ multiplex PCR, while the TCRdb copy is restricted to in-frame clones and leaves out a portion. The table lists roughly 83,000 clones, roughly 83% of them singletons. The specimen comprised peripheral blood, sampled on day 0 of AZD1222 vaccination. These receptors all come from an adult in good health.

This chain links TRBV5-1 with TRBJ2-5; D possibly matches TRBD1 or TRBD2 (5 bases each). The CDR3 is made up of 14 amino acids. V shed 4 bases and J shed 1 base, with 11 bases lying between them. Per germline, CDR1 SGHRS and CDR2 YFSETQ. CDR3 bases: TGCGCCAGCAGCCTCCGGGGCCTCCAAGAGACCCAGTACTTC. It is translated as CASSLRGLQETQYF.

The CDR3 is CASSNTGGPYGEQYF. In DNA, the CDR3 is TGTGCCAGCAGCAACACAGGGGGCCCTTATGGCGAGCAGTACTTC. This chain joins TRBV7-2 and TRBJ2-7; 9 bases fit TRBD1. The V gene's germline CDR1 is SGHTA and CDR2 FQGNSA. The CDR3 sequence is 15 residues long. Trimming at V came to 5 bases and at J to 6 bases, leaving 11 bases not matched to a gene.

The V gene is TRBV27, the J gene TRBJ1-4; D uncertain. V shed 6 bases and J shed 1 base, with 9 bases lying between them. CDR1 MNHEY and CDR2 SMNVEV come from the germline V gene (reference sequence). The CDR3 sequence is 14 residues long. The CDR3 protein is CASSKVLTNEKLFF. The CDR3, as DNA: TGTGCCAGCAGCAAGGTGTTAACTAATGAAAAACTGTTTTTT. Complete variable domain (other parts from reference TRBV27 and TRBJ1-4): EAQVTQNPRYLITVTGKKLTVTCSQNMNHEYMSWYRQDPGLGLRQIYYSMNVEVTDKGDVPEGYKVSRKEKRNFPLILESPSPNQTSLYFCASSKVLTNEKLFFGSGTQLSVL.

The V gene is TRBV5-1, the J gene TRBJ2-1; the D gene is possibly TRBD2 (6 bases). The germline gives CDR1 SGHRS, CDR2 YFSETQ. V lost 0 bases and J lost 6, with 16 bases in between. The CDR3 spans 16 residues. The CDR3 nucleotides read TGCGCCAGCAGCTTGGACCCCAGCGGGCTGTCCAATGAGCAGTTCTTC. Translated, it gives CASSLDPSGLSNEQFF.

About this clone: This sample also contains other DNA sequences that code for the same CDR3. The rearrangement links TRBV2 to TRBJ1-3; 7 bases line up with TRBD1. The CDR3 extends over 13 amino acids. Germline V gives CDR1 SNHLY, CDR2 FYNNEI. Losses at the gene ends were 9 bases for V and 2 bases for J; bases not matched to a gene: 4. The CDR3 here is CASPDRAGNTIYF. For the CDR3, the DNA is TGTGCCAGTCCAGACAGGGCTGGAAACACCATATATTTT. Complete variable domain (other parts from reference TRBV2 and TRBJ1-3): EPEVTQTPSHQVTQMGQEVILRCVPISNHLYFYWYRQILGQKVEFLVSFYNNEISEKSEIFDDQFSVERPDGSNFTLKIRSTKLEDSAMYFCASPDRAGNTIYFGEGSWLTVV.

The CDR3 region is CASSRPGNNEQFF. For the CDR3, the DNA is TGTGCCAGCAGCCGTCCCGGCAACAATGAGCAGTTCTTC. The rearrangement uses TRBV5-4 and TRBJ2-1; D is undetermined. Trimming pared 4 bases from V and 5 bases from J, leaving 10 bases between. The germline gives CDR1 SGHNT, CDR2 YYREEE (reference sequence). The CDR3 covers 13 residues.